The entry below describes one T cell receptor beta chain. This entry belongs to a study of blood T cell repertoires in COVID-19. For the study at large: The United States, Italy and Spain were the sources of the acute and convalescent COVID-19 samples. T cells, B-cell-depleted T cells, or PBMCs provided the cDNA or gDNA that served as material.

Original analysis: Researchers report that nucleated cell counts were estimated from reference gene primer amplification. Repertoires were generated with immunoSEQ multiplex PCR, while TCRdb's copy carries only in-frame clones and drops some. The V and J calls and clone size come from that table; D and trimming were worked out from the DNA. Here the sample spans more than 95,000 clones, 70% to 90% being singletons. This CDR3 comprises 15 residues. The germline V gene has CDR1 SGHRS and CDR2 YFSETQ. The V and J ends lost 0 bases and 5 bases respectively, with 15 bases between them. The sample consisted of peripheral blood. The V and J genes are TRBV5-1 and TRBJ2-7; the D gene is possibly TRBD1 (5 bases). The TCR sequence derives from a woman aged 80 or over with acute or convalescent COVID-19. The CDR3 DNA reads TGCGCCAGCAGCTTGGCCTCGGCAGGGTTCGACGAGCAGTACTTC. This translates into CASSLASAGFDEQYF. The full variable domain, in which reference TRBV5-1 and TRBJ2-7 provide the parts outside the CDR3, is KAGVTQTPRYLIKTRGQQVTLSCSPISGHRSVSWYQQTPGQGLQFLFEYFSETQRNKGNFPGRFSGRQFSNSRSEMNVSTLELGDSALYLCASSLASAGFDEQYFGPGTRLTVT.